This TCR beta chain was documented in a study of CD8 T cells in ankylosing spondylitis. The study, taken as a whole, reports: Typical of ankylosing spondylitis blood, it appeared, was a TCR beta motif of under 10 highly homologous variants.

TCRdb processed the 5' RACE reads anew with MiXCR; each CDR3 protein has one entry. Here the sample spans 500,000 to 550,000 distinct CDR3 sequences, more than 9.5% being singletons. This clonotype was detected ten times or more. Antigen unknown. Germline V CDR1 and CDR2: SGHTA, FQGNSA. The CDR3 has 15 residues. V trimming: 0 bases; J trimming: 5 bases; junction bases outside the gene matches: 6. The material sequenced was blood, either unsorted or a sorted T cell fraction (not recorded which). This chain joins TRBV7-2 and TRBJ1-1, with 7 bases that match TRBD1. The TCR comes from a male donor with ankylosing spondylitis. Here the CDR3 DNA reads TGTGCCAGCAGCTTAGCTGCGACAGGGCGAACTGAAGCTTTCTTT. Protein product: CASSLAATGRTEAFF.